Each of the 27 T cell receptor beta chains below was sequenced from the same sample in a study of identifying expanded T cells in peripheral blood (dated 2019 in TCRdb). The library was prepared using the immunoSEQ multiplex PCR assay. Imported from immuneACCESS, the table was reduced by TCRdb to in-frame sequences with V and J called. These copies leave out some clones; in studies compared against another copy, an unresolved V gene accounts for under half, and the cause of the remainder is not known. The table for this sample lists more than 90,000 clones; roughly 89% of them were counted only once. The biggest ten clones account for roughly 15% of the sample. Source material: blood. These receptors all come from a person aged 18 to 70 in good health.

The chain employs TRBV12-5 and TRBJ1-4; tentative D call: TRBD1 (5 bases). Looked up from germline, CDR1 is LGHNT and CDR2 is FRNRAP. V lost 6 bases, J lost 8 bases, and 13 bases lay in between. The CDR3 is 13 residues long. The CDR3 is CASGFRGKEKLFF. In DNA form, the CDR3 reads TGTGCTAGTGGCTTCCGGGGGAAAGAAAAACTGTTTTTT.

V and J are TRBV2 and TRBJ2-3; D is perhaps TRBD1 (5 bases). Trimming removed 4 bases from V and 6 bases from J, with 11 bases in between. CDR1 and CDR2 (germline): SNHLY, FYNNEI. The CDR3 is 13 amino acids. CDR3 in DNA: TGTGCCAGCAGTGGCCAGGGTTACGATACGCAGTATTTT. It translates to CASSGQGYDTQYF. Full variable domain (outside the CDR3, taken from reference TRBV2 and TRBJ2-3): EPEVTQTPSHQVTQMGQEVILRCVPISNHLYFYWYRQILGQKVEFLVSFYNNEISEKSEIFDDQFSVERPDGSNFTLKIRSTKLEDSAMYFCASSGQGYDTQYFGPGTRLTVL.

The chain combines TRBV28 with TRBJ1-5; unclear D gene. The germline V gene has CDR1 MDHEN and CDR2 SYDVKM. V gave up 3 bases and J gave up 12 bases, with 12 bases separating them. The CDR3 is 12 residues long. The CDR3 DNA follows: TGTGCCAGCAGTTTTAGTTGGCCTCGCCAGCATTTT. It codes for CASSFSWPRQHF.

This sequence joins TRBV28 and TRBJ1-5, with a tentative D call TRBD1 (5 bases). V was clipped by 5 bases and J by 5 bases, with 19 bases between them. There are 16 residues in the CDR3. Germline CDR1 and CDR2: MDHEN and SYDVKM. The CDR3 spells CASSPGRGPRDQPQHF. CDR3 sequence (DNA): TGTGCCAGCAGTCCCGGGCGCGGCCCCAGGGATCAGCCCCAGCATTTT.

The chain uses TRBV7-9 and TRBJ2-1, with no clear D. The CDR3 loop spans 10 amino acids. V was shortened by 7 bases and J by 8 bases, with 6 bases between the two germline ends. Germline V gene sequence: CDR1 SEHNR, CDR2 FQNEAQ (reference sequence). CDR3 residues: CASILDEQFF. The DNA for the CDR3 is TGTGCCAGCATCTTGGATGAGCAGTTCTTC.

The chain joins TRBV7-6 to TRBJ2-2; 7 bases match TRBD1. Looked up from germline, CDR1 is SGHVS and CDR2 is FNYEAQ. The trim removed 6 bases at V and 7 bases at J, leaving 8 bases unmatched. This CDR3 region has 14 residues. Here the CDR3 reads CASSALQGFGELFF. The CDR3 nucleotides read TGTGCCAGCAGTGCACTACAGGGGTTCGGGGAGCTGTTTTTT.

V usage is TRBV5-4 and J usage is TRBJ1-1, with a possible D match to TRBD1 (6 bases). Germline values: CDR1 SGHNT, CDR2 YYREEE (reference sequence). V lost 3 bases and J lost 4, with 19 bases in between. This CDR3 is 16 amino acids long. The CDR3 bases are TGTGCCAGCAGCTCGTCTGACCGGAAGGGGGGCACTGAAGCTTTCTTT. Protein product: CASSSSDRKGGTEAFF.

The chain carries TRBV6-6 and TRBJ1-2; D uncertain. V was trimmed by 5 bases and J by 0 bases, leaving 7 bases between them. This CDR3 contains 13 residues. Germline CDR1 reads MNHNY; CDR2 reads SVGAGI (reference sequence). The CDR3 loop reads CASSREPNYGYTF. For the CDR3, the DNA is TGTGCCAGCAGTCGGGAGCCTAACTATGGCTACACCTTC.

V usage is TRBV29-1 and J usage is TRBJ2-1, with 7 bases lining up with TRBD1. Germline V CDR1 and CDR2: SQVTM, ANQGSEA. V dropped 2 bases and J dropped 0; count of bases not matched to a gene: 7. The CDR3 loop spans 16 amino acids. CDR3 protein: CSVETGVGRSYNEQFF. CDR3 bases: TGCAGCGTTGAAACAGGGGTTGGACGCTCCTACAATGAGCAGTTCTTC.

The rearrangement uses TRBV19 and TRBJ2-1, with TRBD1 identical over 7 bases. With V trimmed by 5 bases and J by 4 bases, 11 bases remained unmatched. This CDR3 spans 16 amino acids. Germline lookup yields CDR1 LNHDA and CDR2 SQIVND (reference sequence). The CDR3 coding sequence is TGTGCCAGTAGTCCCAGAGGGGGCCAATTTTACAATGAGCAGTTCTTC. Translated, it gives CASSPRGGQFYNEQFF.

As regards this clone: Other DNA variants within this sample encode the same CDR3. The chain couples TRBV2 to TRBJ2-5; 11 nucleotides line up with TRBD1. CDR3 length: 13 residues. Trimming at V came to 6 bases and at J to 4 bases, leaving 1 base not matched to a gene. CDR1 and CDR2 (germline): SNHLY, FYNNEI. The CDR3 loop reads CASRDRGPETQYF. CDR3 DNA sequence: TGTGCCAGCAGGGACAGGGGGCCAGAGACCCAGTACTTC.

V is TRBV2 and J is TRBJ2-3, with D hard to call. The V and J ends lost 1 base and 5 bases respectively, with 10 bases between them. Germline V gene sequence: CDR1 SNHLY, CDR2 FYNNEI. The CDR3 is 14 residues long. The chain's CDR3 is CASSEDGLEDTQYF. The CDR3 DNA is TGTGCCAGCAGTGAAGATGGCCTCGAAGATACGCAGTATTTT.

The chain employs TRBV27 and TRBJ2-3; D not certain. Germline CDR1 reads MNHEY; CDR2 reads SMNVEV (reference sequence). The V gene lost 5 bases and the J gene lost 6 bases, with 15 bases spanning the gap. The CDR3 length is 14 residues. Written as DNA, the CDR3 is TGTGCCAGCAGTCCCACCGGTGGCCCGGATACGCAGTATTTT. Amino acids: CASSPTGGPDTQYF.

The chain carries TRBV13 and TRBJ1-6; no reliable D call. V lost 0 bases to trimming and J lost 6 bases, with 6 bases between them. Germline V gene data show CDR1 as PRHDT and CDR2 as FYEKMQ (reference sequence). This CDR3 is 14 amino acids long. The CDR3 sequence is CASSLGSGNSPLHF. The CDR3 DNA sequence: TGTGCCAGCAGCTTAGGGTCAGGTAATTCACCCCTCCACTTT.

The chain joins TRBV19 to TRBJ2-7, with a possible D match to TRBD1 (5 bases). The CDR3 extends over 12 amino acids. Germline V CDR1 and CDR2: LNHDA, SQIVND (reference sequence). Trimming cost V 5 bases and J 7 bases, with 12 bases left between them. The DNA for the CDR3 is TGTGCCAGTAGTTCAGGGTTAGGGGAGCAGTACTTC. This sequence encodes CASSSGLGEQYF.

V gene TRBV11-2 combines with J gene TRBJ1-3; possibly TRBD1 for D (5 bases). CDR1 and CDR2 from the germline V gene are SGHAT and FQNNGV. This CDR3 has 16 residues. The V gene lost 7 bases and the J gene lost 0 bases, with 16 bases spanning the gap. CDR3 sequence (DNA): TGTGCCAGCACGACTCTTCGGGGGAGCTCTGGAAACACCATATATTTT. Amino acid sequence: CASTTLRGSSGNTIYF.

This chain joins TRBV19 and TRBJ1-2; TRBD1 matches 10 bases. This CDR3 contains 15 residues. The V and J ends lost 6 bases and 3 bases, in that order; junction bases with no gene match: 7. CDR1 LNHDA and CDR2 SQIVND come from the germline V gene (reference sequence). CDR3 region: CASSRDRGLHYGYTF. The CDR3 coding sequence is TGTGCCAGTAGCCGGGACAGGGGCCTTCACTATGGCTACACCTTC.

The V call is TRBV28, the J call TRBJ1-2; D not certain. Germline V gene data show CDR1 as MDHEN and CDR2 as SYDVKM. This CDR3 contains 12 residues. CDR3 bases: TGTGTCGTAGTGCGGGCTAACTATGGCTACACCTTC. Residues: CVVVRANYGYTF.

The V and J genes are TRBV4-2 and TRBJ2-3; maybe TRBD2 (6 bases). Germline lookup yields CDR1 LGHNA and CDR2 YNFKEQ. The CDR3 length is 15 residues. V was shortened by 6 bases and J by 2 bases, with 15 bases between the two germline ends. CDR3 sequence reads: CASSGGAEVTDTQYF. In DNA form, the CDR3 reads TGTGCCAGCAGTGGAGGGGCGGAAGTCACAGATACGCAGTATTTT.

The rearrangement joins TRBV7-9 to TRBJ2-5; the D gene is possibly TRBD2 (6 bases). Germline values: CDR1 SEHNR, CDR2 FQNEAQ (reference sequence). Trimming stripped 2 bases from V and 1 base from J, with 14 bases between. This CDR3 is built from 16 residues. The DNA of the CDR3 is TGTGCCAGCAGCTTACTGCGGGGTGTCGTCCAAGAGACCCAGTACTTC. This codes for CASSLLRGVVQETQYF.

V usage is TRBV11-3 and J usage is TRBJ2-2; 10 positions match TRBD2. The CDR3 covers 18 residues. From germline, CDR1 is SGHNT and CDR2 YENEEA. V shed 4 bases and J 5 bases; nucleotides not matched to a gene: 13. CDR3 sequence: CASSSKRVLAGKTGELFF. As DNA, the CDR3 is TGTGCCAGCAGCTCAAAGAGGGTACTAGCGGGAAAAACCGGGGAGCTGTTTTTT.

This clone turned up a few times. The junction does not match germline at one end; this may be a read error. The V call is TRBV7-8, the J call TRBJ2-5, with D unresolved. The CDR3 totals 8 residues. Germline CDR1 is SGHVS and CDR2 is FQNEAQ. The CDR3 protein is CASSLFDF. The CDR3 DNA reads TGTGCCAGCAGCTTATTTGACTTC. Based on the CDR3 plus reference TRBV7-8 and TRBJ2-5, the full variable domain is GAGVSQSPRYKVAKRGQDVALRCDPISGHVSLFWYQQALGQGPEFLTYFQNEAQLDKSGLPSDRFFAERPEGSVSTLKIQRTQQEDSAVYLCASSLFDFGPGTRLLVL.

V usage is TRBV5-4 and J usage is TRBJ2-2; 10 positions agree with TRBD1. J was trimmed by 3 bases and V by 4 bases; bases with no gene match: 3. CDR3 length: 15 residues. Looked up from germline, CDR1 is SGHNT and CDR2 is YYREEE (reference sequence). CDR3 DNA sequence: TGTGCCAGCAGCCAAGGGACAGGGGACACCGGGGAGCTGTTTTTT. Residues: CASSQGTGDTGELFF.

This chain links TRBV15 with TRBJ2-3; TRBD2 matches at 8 bases. The germline gives CDR1 LNHNV, CDR2 YYDKDF (reference sequence). The length of the CDR3 is 18 residues. V was pared by 2 bases and J by 0 bases, with 10 bases of the junction left unmatched. DNA of the CDR3: TGTGCCACCAGCAGATCCAGGGGAGCTAGCGGGAGCACAGATACGCAGTATTTT. This gives the protein CATSRSRGASGSTDTQYF.

This sequence joins TRBV7-2 and TRBJ2-5, with D hard to call. Trimming stripped 3 bases from V and 1 base from J, with 12 bases between. The CDR3 totals 15 residues. Germline-derived CDR1 and CDR2 are SGHTA and FQGNSA. The CDR3 DNA is TGTGCCAGCAGCTTGGAAGTCAGCTTCCAAGAGACCCAGTACTTC. Encoded protein: CASSLEVSFQETQYF.

V is TRBV6-1 and J is TRBJ1-5; D gene uncertain. The CDR3 sequence is 14 residues long. Trimming removed 10 bases from V and 5 bases from J, with 18 bases in between. Germline lookup yields CDR1 MNHNS and CDR2 SASEGT. CDR3 coding DNA: TGTGCCACCCATCAGGCAGGCTTACATCAGCCCCAGCATTTT. Translated: CATHQAGLHQPQHF.

The V gene is TRBV6-1, the J gene TRBJ2-2; 12 bases fit TRBD1. The CDR3 loop spans 15 amino acids. J lost 6 bases, V lost 4 bases, and 3 bases had no gene match. The germline V gene encodes CDR1 MNHNS and CDR2 SASEGT. In nucleotides, the CDR3 is TGTGCCAGCAGTGCCGGGACAGGGGGCGCCGGGGAGCTGTTTTTT. It codes for CASSAGTGGAGELFF.